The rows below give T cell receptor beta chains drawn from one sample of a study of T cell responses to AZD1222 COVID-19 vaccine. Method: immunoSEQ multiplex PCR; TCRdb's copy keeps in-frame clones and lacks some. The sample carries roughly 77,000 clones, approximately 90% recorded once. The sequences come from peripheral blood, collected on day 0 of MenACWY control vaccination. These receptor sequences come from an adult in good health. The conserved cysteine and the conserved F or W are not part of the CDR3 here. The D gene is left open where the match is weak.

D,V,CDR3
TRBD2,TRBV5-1,ASSLLAGGPADWDTQY
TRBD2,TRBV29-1,SVEEGGRWEQY
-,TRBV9,ASSVGQYNEQF
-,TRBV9,ASSVSSLSDEQF
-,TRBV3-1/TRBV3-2,ASSQDSPGFETRYT
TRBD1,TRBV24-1,ATSDTGTDNNEQF
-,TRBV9,ASSVGSGNEQF
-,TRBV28,ASSFQMNYEQY
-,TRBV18,ASSPMTGPTDYGYT
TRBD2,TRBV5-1,ASSLIRTGTSGSNEQF
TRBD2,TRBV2,ATKRGQRGDTQY
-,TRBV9,ASNKLEGGNTGELF
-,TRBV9,ASSARGAEGNSPLH
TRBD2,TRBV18,ASSQTLAGDYNEQF
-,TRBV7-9,ASSLPANYGYT
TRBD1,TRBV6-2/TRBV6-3,ASSTGQGFDQPQH
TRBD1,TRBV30,AWNPGQGRLSNSPLH
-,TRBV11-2,ASRIRDGGTRTQY
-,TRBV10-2,ASSPSSYNEQF
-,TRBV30,ARARGGADEDTQY
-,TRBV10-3,AISYDGGQGGNEQF
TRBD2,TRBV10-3,AIPGTSDTGELF
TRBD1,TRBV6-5,ASSYNRGSEKLF
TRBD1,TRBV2,ASSEAQGAREKLF
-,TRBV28,ASSLYGATAGVGEQY
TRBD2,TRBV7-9,ASNPGLSTDTQY
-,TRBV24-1,ATSDFGNTIY
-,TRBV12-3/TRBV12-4,ASSSNQPQH
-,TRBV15,ATSRAGSGAYEQY
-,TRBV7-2,ASSLLTVNTGELF
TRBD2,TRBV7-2,ASSLGLAVIQNEQF
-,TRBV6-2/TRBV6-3,ASSDPGSSGSYNEQF
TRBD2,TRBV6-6,ASSARTSGRSDEQY
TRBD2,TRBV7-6,ASSLGSGGGTDTQY
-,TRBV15,ATSRVGQIYEQY
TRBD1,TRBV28,ASSLGTGAGEAF
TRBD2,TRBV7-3,ASSAAGGSPYEQY
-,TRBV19,ASSFRTAGANVLT
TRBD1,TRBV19,ASSQSGGIGAGELF
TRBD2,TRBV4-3,ASSQGGLAGVNGELF
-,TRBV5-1,ASSLGTRKETQY
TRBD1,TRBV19,ASSPPGGLSPLH
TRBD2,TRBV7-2,ASSSSGTSGTNEQF
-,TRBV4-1,ASSQGERTDSGNTIY
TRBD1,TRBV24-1,ATSDSTGDPYEQY
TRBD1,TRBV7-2,ASNRDRDLSGANVLT
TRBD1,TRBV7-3,ASSRTGNGANVLT
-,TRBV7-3,ASSLREGDTEAF